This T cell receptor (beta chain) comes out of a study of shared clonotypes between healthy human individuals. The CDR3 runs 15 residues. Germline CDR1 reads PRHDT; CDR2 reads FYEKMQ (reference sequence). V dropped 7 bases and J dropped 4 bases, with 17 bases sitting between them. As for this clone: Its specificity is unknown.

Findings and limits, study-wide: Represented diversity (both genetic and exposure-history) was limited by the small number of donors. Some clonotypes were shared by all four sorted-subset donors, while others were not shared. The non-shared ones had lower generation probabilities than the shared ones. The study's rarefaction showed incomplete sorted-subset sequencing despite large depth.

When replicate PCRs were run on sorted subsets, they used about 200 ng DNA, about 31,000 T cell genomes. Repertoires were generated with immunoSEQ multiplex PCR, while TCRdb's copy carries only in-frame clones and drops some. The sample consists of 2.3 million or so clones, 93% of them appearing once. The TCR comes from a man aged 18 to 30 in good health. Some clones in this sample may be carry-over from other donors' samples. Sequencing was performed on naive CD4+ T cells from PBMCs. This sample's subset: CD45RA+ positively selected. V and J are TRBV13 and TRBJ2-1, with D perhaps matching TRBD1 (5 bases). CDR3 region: CASNVGRVNYNEQFF. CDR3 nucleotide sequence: TGTGCCAGCAATGTAGGCAGGGTGAATTACAATGAGCAGTTCTTC.